This T cell receptor (beta chain) was sequenced for a study of blood T cell repertoires in COVID-19. Study-level information: Recovered status in Cohort 3 required two negative PCRs, clearance, or symptom resolution. Collection of acute and convalescent COVID-19 samples took place in the United States, Italy and Spain.

The table came from immunoSEQ multiplex PCR; TCRdb's copy has only in-frame clones and leaves some out. The repertoire holds 200,000 to 250,000 clones, with 86% as singletons. CDR3 length: 20 residues. Germline V CDR1 and CDR2: MDHEN, SYDVKM. V lost 8 bases and J lost 0, with 29 bases in between. Those who participated ranged in age from 18 to 89 years and resided in 20 to 30 US areas. Participants had their cohort set by participant-reported clinical history. The TCR originated in a woman in her fifties or sixties in a cohort exposed to, infected with or recovered from COVID-19 (not recorded which). The sequencing sample was made of PBMCs or T cells enriched from blood (not recorded which). The V call is TRBV28, the J call TRBJ1-5, with a tentative D call TRBD1 (6 bases). The CDR3 coding sequence is TGTGCCAGCCATCCCCGACACACAGGGAGGGTAATTGGTAGCAATCAGCCCCAGCATTTT. Protein product: CASHPRHTGRVIGSNQPQHF. The full variable domain, its missing parts supplied by reference TRBV28 and TRBJ1-5, is DVKVTQSSRYLVKRTGEKVFLECVQDMDHENMFWYRQDPGLGLRLIYFSYDVKMKEKGDIPEGYSVSREKKERFSLILESASTNQTSMYLCASHPRHTGRVIGSNQPQHFGDGTRLSIL.